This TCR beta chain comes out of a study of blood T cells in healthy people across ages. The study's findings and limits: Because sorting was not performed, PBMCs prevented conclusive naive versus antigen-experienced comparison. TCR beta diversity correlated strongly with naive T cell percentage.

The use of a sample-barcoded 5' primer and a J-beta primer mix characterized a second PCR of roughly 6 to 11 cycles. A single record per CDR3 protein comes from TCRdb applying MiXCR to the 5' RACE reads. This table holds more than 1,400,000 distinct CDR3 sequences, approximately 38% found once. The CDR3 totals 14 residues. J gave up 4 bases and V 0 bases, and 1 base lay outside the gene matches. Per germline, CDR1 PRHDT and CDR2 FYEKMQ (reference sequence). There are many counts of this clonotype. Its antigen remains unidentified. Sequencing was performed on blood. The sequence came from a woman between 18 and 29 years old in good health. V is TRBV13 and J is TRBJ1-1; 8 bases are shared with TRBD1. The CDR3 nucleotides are TGTGCCAGCAGCTTAGGTACAGGGGGCACTGAAGCTTTCTTT. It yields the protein CASSLGTGGTEAFF.